This TCR beta chain was recovered during a study of CD4 T cells in relation to SARS-CoV-2 and coronaviruses. Looking at the study overall: PBMCs were cultured with antigen for roughly 10 days before TCR beta sequencing. Study-level results: Each donor contributed either pre-pandemic or post-infection samples, not both.

Repertoires were generated with immunoSEQ multiplex PCR, while TCRdb's copy carries only in-frame clones and drops some. The table has about 18,000 clones, about 80% seen once. Concerning this clone: What it recognizes is unknown.

The unexposed donors gave CD4+ T cells in about 2010-2019, prior to COVID-19. After approximately 10 days of culture, CD4+ T cells were isolated. This CDR3 spans 15 amino acids. The ends lost 3 bases at V and 10 bases at J; junction bases unmatched: 7. CDR1 is SGHAT and CDR2 is FQNNGV in the germline V gene. Source material: CD4+ T cells from PBMCs, cultured in vitro. The receptor comes from a human donor in good health. This chain links TRBV11-2 with TRBJ1-6; 9 nucleotides line up with TRBD1. The CDR3, as DNA: TGTGCCAGCAGCTTCGGCACAGGGGGCCAATCACCCCTCCACTTT. It is translated as CASSFGTGGQSPLHF. Full variable domain (outside the CDR3, taken from reference TRBV11-2 and TRBJ1-6): EAGVAQSPRYKIIEKRQSVAFWCNPISGHATLYWYQQILGQGPKLLIQFQNNGVVDDSQLPKDRFSAERLKGVDSTLKIQPAKLEDSAVYLCASSFGTGGQSPLHFGNGTRLTVT.